This TCR beta chain was found in a study of STAT5B mutations in CD4+ large granular lymphocyte leukemia. Overall study context: Healthy donors showed HLA-associated enrichment of the CDR3 'QG' motif.

As concerns this clone: Its antigen is unidentified.

This table comes from immunoSEQ multiplex PCR, and its TCRdb copy is limited to in-frame clones, with some not included. The profile covers under 35,000 clones, with around 84% appearing a single time and around 2.6% taken by the ten largest. Study-wide findings and caveats: Main leukemic clonotypes were patient-specific, but 20% to 25% appeared at low frequency elsewhere. Without putative leukemic clones, patient CD4-sorted repertoires remained more clonal than healthy CD4+ repertoires. Top patient clones used TRBV06 genes more often: 8/27 versus 2/35 in controls.

Deletions cut 5 bases from V and 1 base from J, with 15 bases between. From germline, CDR1 is WSHSY and CDR2 SAAADI. The CDR3 has 16 residues. Sequencing was carried out using CD4+ T cells from blood buffy coats. The V call is TRBV10-2, the J call TRBJ2-1, with D possibly matching TRBD2 (5 bases). The sequence derives from a human donor in good health. CDR3 DNA: TGCGCCAGCAGTACACAAGACACGGGATCCTACAATGAGCAGTTCTTC. It is translated as CASSTQDTGSYNEQFF.